This TCR beta chain is drawn from a study of vaccination effects on CD4 cells after COVID-19. Expansion of antigen-specific CD4+ T cells with viral peptide pools was carried out by the ViraFEST assay before sequencing. The culture ran for around 10 days before CD4+ T cells were isolated. Vaccinees lacked prior SARS-CoV-2 infection and tested negative for nucleocapsid antibodies. From germline, CDR1 is SEHNR and CDR2 FQNEAQ (reference sequence). V dropped 3 bases and J dropped 1; count of bases not matched to a gene: 1. The CDR3 has 15 amino acids. Sequencing was performed with immunoSEQ multiplex PCR; in TCRdb, only in-frame clones are kept and a portion is missing. The profile shows tens of thousands of clones, about four fifths of them singletons. As concerns this clone: The antigen is unknown.

The source of this sequence is a human donor who received a COVID-19 vaccine. The input for sequencing was CD4+ T cells from PBMCs cultured with SARS-CoV-2 spike peptides, taken before COVID-19 vaccination. V and J are TRBV7-9 and TRBJ2-2, with TRBD2 matching over 8 bases. CDR3 coding DNA: TGTGCCAGCAGCTTTCTAGCGGGGAACACCGGGGAGCTGTTTTTT. Its protein is CASSFLAGNTGELFF.